This passage covers 3 T cell receptor beta chains from one sample sequenced in a study of cytomegalovirus exposure and HLA in healthy donors. The PCR contained 60 Vbeta and 13 Jbeta primers. TCRdb's copy holds only in-frame clones and misses some; the assay was immunoSEQ multiplex PCR. The table records about 180,000 clones, around 84% of them present only once. The sequenced sample was PBMCs. The source of these receptors is a girl aged 2-10 years in good health and CMV-seropositive.

This clone was detected a few times. V usage is TRBV4-1 and J usage is TRBJ1-1; 7 nucleotides align to TRBD1. The CDR3 runs 14 residues. Germline V gives CDR1 MGHRA, CDR2 YSYEKL. V lost 5 bases, J lost 4 bases, and 7 bases stayed unmatched. The CDR3 sequence: CASSSQGGRTEAFF. CDR3 DNA sequence: TGCGCCAGCAGCTCCCAGGGGGGCCGCACTGAAGCTTTCTTT.

The V and J genes are TRBV6-6 and TRBJ1-2; 7 nucleotides align to TRBD1. The CDR3 has 14 residues. With 7 bases clipped from V and 2 bases from J, the junction kept 7 bases outside the gene matches. Germline V lookup: CDR1 MNHNY, CDR2 SVGAGI (reference sequence). CDR3 in amino acids: CASTDSDRNYGYTF. The CDR3 DNA is TGTGCCAGCACTGACTCGGACAGGAACTATGGCTACACCTTC.

The J gene is TRBJ1-4, the V gene TRBV28; possibly TRBD1 for D (6 bases). Trimming cost V 2 bases and J 0 bases, with 13 bases left between them. CDR3 size: 17 residues. The V gene's germline CDR1 is MDHEN and CDR2 SYDVKM. The CDR3 DNA is TGTGCCAGCAGTTTAGGCCACAGGGCTGCAACTAATGAAAAACTGTTTTTT. This gives the protein CASSLGHRAATNEKLFF.